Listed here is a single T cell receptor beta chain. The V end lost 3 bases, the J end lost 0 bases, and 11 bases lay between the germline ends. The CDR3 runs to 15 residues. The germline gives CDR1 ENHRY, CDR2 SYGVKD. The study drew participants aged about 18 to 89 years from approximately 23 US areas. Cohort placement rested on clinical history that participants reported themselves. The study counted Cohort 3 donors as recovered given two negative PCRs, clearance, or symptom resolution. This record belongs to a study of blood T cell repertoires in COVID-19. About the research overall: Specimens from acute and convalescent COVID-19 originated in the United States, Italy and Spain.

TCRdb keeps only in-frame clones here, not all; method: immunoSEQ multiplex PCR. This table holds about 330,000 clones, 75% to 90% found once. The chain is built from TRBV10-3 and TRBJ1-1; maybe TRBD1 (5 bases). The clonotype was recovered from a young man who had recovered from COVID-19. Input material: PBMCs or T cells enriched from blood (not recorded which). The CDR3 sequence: CAISETRALNTEAFF. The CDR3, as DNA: TGTGCCATCAGTGAAACCAGGGCCTTGAACACTGAAGCTTTCTTT.